One sample yielded the 4 T cell receptor beta chains listed below, sequenced in a study of T-cell reconstitution after alpha-beta-depleted transplantation in children. The authors prepared the TCRbeta library with unique molecular identifiers. TCRdb processed the PCR reads anew with MiXCR; each CDR3 protein has one entry. The sample yields some 460,000 distinct CDR3 sequences, under 20% seen once. The starting material was PBMCs, mostly from graft donor cells, obtained 360 days after TCRalphabeta/CD19-depleted stem cell transplant. Receptor source: a boy in the first two years of life who had a stem cell transplant for Wiskott-Aldrich syndrome, so the T cells may come from the graft donor.

V gene TRBV6-5 combines with J gene TRBJ2-2; D unclear. Trimming took 5 bases from V and 7 from J, leaving 14 bases between them. CDR3 size: 14 residues. Germline V gives CDR1 MNHEY, CDR2 SVGAGI. DNA of the CDR3: TGTGCCAGCAGTCACGAGGCCCTGGGCGGGGAGCTGTTTTTT. Encoded protein: CASSHEALGGELFF.

This clonotype has just a few counts. The chain carries TRBV7-9 and TRBJ2-3; D gene ambiguous. V lost 5 bases and J 7 bases, leaving 22 bases between the germline ends. The germline V gene encodes CDR1 SEHNR and CDR2 FQNEAQ (reference sequence). This CDR3 region has 16 residues. The CDR3 sequence is CASSTVLGRTYYTQYF. The CDR3 region has the DNA TGTGCCAGCAGCACTGTGCTAGGTAGAACGTATTATACGCAGTATTTT.

This clonotype was counted between two and nine times. The V call is TRBV12-3 or TRBV12-4, the J call TRBJ1-1; the D is unclear. The CDR3 sequence is 14 residues long. The ends were cut back, 1 base at V and 0 bases at J, with 6 bases in the middle. The CDR3 sequence: CASSLVTMNTEAFF. CDR3 DNA: TGTGCCAGCAGTTTAGTGACAATGAACACTGAAGCTTTCTTT.

There are a few counts of this clonotype. The V gene is TRBV5-1, the J gene TRBJ2-2; D might be TRBD1 (6 bases). V shed 1 base and J shed 8 bases, with 18 bases lying between them. The CDR3 loop spans 16 amino acids. The V gene's germline CDR1 is SGHRS and CDR2 YFSETQ. The CDR3 region is CASSLLGQPGWGELFF. The CDR3 DNA sequence: TGCGCCAGCAGCTTGTTGGGACAACCCGGATGGGGGGAGCTGTTTTTT.